This TCR beta chain derives from a study of CD8 T cells in ankylosing spondylitis. Scientists made TCR beta libraries using quantitative 5'-RACE with molecular barcodes. TCRdb reprocessed the 5' RACE reads via MiXCR and lists one record per CDR3 protein. Of approximately 400,000 distinct CDR3 sequences detected, 25% to 30% appear once; the ten largest clones hold roughly 0.9%. Whole-study findings and limits: Clones tied to disease were said to be significantly enriched in matched ankylosing spondylitis synovial fluid. Reactive arthritis synovial fluid and blood previously showed some of these motif variants. A TCR beta motif of 8 or 9 highly homologous variants appeared characteristic of ankylosing spondylitis blood.

A word on this clonotype: Its antigen is not known.

Looked up from germline, CDR1 is MGHDK and CDR2 is SYGVNS. The CDR3 covers 15 residues. Trimming cost V 6 bases and J 3 bases, with 15 bases left between them. Source material: blood, either unsorted or a sorted T cell fraction (not recorded which). V and J are TRBV25-1 and TRBJ1-3; D unclear. This receptor was taken from a male donor with ankylosing spondylitis. The CDR3 loop reads CASSNGVVFGNTIYF. In DNA, the CDR3 is TGTGCCAGCAGCAACGGAGTGGTATTTGGAAACACCATATATTTT.